These 5 T cell receptor beta chains were all obtained from the same sample, sequenced in a study of T-cell memory formation after mild COVID-19. In TCRdb, the 5' RACE reads were re-called with MiXCR into one record per CDR3 protein. The sample shows roughly 190,000 distinct CDR3 sequences, around 18% of them seen only once. The sequencing sample was made of PBMCs or a T cell subset sorted from them (not recorded which). The receptors shown here come from an adult woman who had mild COVID-19 (a few samples of this study predate the infection). Cell type and time point are not known.

This chain connects TRBV5-1 to TRBJ2-3; 12 positions match TRBD2. The CDR3 is 17 amino acids. Per germline, CDR1 SGHRS and CDR2 YFSETQ. V shed 5 bases, J shed 5 bases, and the junction held 12 bases outside the gene matches. The CDR3 region is CASRESLAGGPVDTQYF. In DNA, the CDR3 is TGCGCCAGCAGAGAGTCCCTAGCGGGAGGGCCGGTAGATACGCAGTATTTT.

The chain combines TRBV6-2 or TRBV6-3 with TRBJ1-1; 7 positions match TRBD1. This CDR3 region has 15 residues. Trimming took 6 bases from V and 4 from J; bases not matched to a gene: 11. CDR1 and CDR2 (germline): MNHEY, SVGEGT. CDR3 protein: CASRLDRVRATEAFF. CDR3 sequence (DNA): TGTGCCAGCAGGCTAGACAGGGTCCGCGCCACTGAAGCTTTCTTT.

This clonotype appeared once. The chain is built from TRBV5-1 and TRBJ2-6, with D possibly matching TRBD2 (6 bases). Germline V gene data show CDR1 as SGHRS and CDR2 as YFSETQ. V shed 0 bases and J shed 2 bases, with 15 bases lying between them. There are 18 residues in the CDR3. CDR3 coding DNA: TGCGCCAGCAGCTTGGCCCCGGGGGACTCTGCTGGGGCCAACGTCCTGACTTTC. It yields the protein CASSLAPGDSAGANVLTF.

The table lists this clonotype with a few counts. V and J are TRBV10-3 and TRBJ2-5, with 14 bases lining up with TRBD2. From germline, CDR1 is ENHRY and CDR2 SYGVKD. The CDR3 length is 14 residues. Unmatched junction bases numbered 4, after V lost 10 bases and J lost 3 bases. The CDR3 DNA is TGTGCCACTGGACTAGCGGGGGGTAAAGAGACCCAGTACTTC. It specifies CATGLAGGKETQYF.

The chain recombines TRBV11-3 with TRBJ1-1; a possible D gene is TRBD1 (6 bases). V was shortened by 5 bases and J by 6 bases, with 16 bases between the two germline ends. Germline values: CDR1 SGHNT, CDR2 YENEEA. CDR3 length: 14 amino acids. The CDR3 nucleotides are TGTGCCAGCAGCCCCCTCCAGGGGCCTGCTGAAGCTTTCTTT. The encoded protein is CASSPLQGPAEAFF.